The TCR beta chain under discussion was sequenced for a study of T-cell reconstitution after alpha-beta-depleted transplantation in children. Findings and caveats of the study: Among T cells one year after transplant, newly produced cells accounted for most counts and diversity. The origin of alpha-beta T cells about two months after transplant was reportedly several hundred expanded graft clones.

With regard to this clonotype: What it binds is not known.

Using unique molecular identifiers, the investigators prepared the TCRbeta library. Via MiXCR, TCRdb re-called the PCR reads, giving one row per CDR3 protein. The table has more than 90,000 distinct CDR3 sequences, approximately 10% seen once. CDR1 and CDR2 (germline): MGHRA, YSYEKL. Trimming stripped 0 bases from V and 1 base from J, with 15 bases between. This CDR3 region has 17 residues. The sequencing here drew on PBMCs, taken before TCRalphabeta/CD19-depleted stem cell transplant. The receptor was isolated from a boy aged 2-9 years with acute lymphoblastic leukemia, due to receive a stem cell transplant. The chain is built from TRBV4-1 and TRBJ1-2, with D maybe TRBD1 (5 bases). CDR3 region: CASSQEGGGNYNYGYTF. For the CDR3, the DNA is TGCGCCAGCAGCCAAGAGGGGGGGGGAAACTATAACTATGGCTACACCTTC.